The 32 T cell receptor beta chains reported below all come from one sample, sequenced in a study of blood T cell repertoires in COVID-19. The table came from immunoSEQ multiplex PCR; TCRdb's copy has only in-frame clones and leaves some out. The data hold 150,000 to 200,000 clones, with 85% to 90% observed a single time. Source material: peripheral blood. Source of these receptors: a woman aged 60-75 years with acute or convalescent COVID-19.

The rearrangement uses TRBV3-1 (or the pseudogene TRBV3-2) and TRBJ1-3; D unresolved. CDR1 and CDR2 from the germline V gene are LGHDT and YNNKEL (reference sequence). The V end lost 1 base, the J end lost 2 bases, and 12 bases lay between the germline ends. This CDR3 spans 16 amino acids. CDR3 bases: TGTGCCAGCAGCCAAGTGAGGCTAAGCGCTGGAAACACCATATATTTT. This sequence encodes CASSQVRLSAGNTIYF.

This chain joins TRBV28 and TRBJ1-6; 7 positions agree with TRBD1. This CDR3 comprises 19 residues. Germline V gives CDR1 MDHEN, CDR2 SYDVKM. J was trimmed by 0 bases and V by 5 bases; bases with no gene match: 13. CDR3 amino acids: CASSGSGQLKSSYNSPLHF. The CDR3 DNA follows: TGTGCCAGCAGTGGTTCGGGACAGCTAAAGAGCTCCTATAATTCACCCCTCCACTTT. The complete variable domain, with remaining parts taken from reference TRBV28 and TRBJ1-6, reads DVKVTQSSRYLVKRTGEKVFLECVQDMDHENMFWYRQDPGLGLRLIYFSYDVKMKEKGDIPEGYSVSREKKERFSLILESASTNQTSMYLCASSGSGQLKSSYNSPLHFGNGTRLTVT.

The CDR3 sequence is CASSLTHSSYGYTF. The CDR3 coding sequence is TGTGCCAGCAGCTTAACCCACAGCAGCTATGGCTACACCTTC. The genes are TRBV7-8 and TRBJ1-2; D is uncertain. The CDR3 totals 14 residues. V shed 2 bases and J shed 4 bases, with 11 bases lying between them. The germline V gene has CDR1 SGHVS and CDR2 FQNEAQ.

The chain is built from TRBV6-5 and TRBJ2-5; perhaps TRBD1 as D (6 bases). In germline, CDR1 is MNHEY, CDR2 SVGAGI. Trimming stripped 4 bases from V and 5 bases from J, with 14 bases between. This CDR3 spans 14 amino acids. This CDR3 reads CASSSRQVGETQYF. DNA for the CDR3: TGTGCCAGCAGTTCGCGACAGGTGGGGGAGACCCAGTACTTC.

This sequence joins TRBV28 and TRBJ1-4; D not resolved. In germline, CDR1 is MDHEN, CDR2 SYDVKM. With 2 bases removed from V and 7 bases from J, the gap between germline ends came to 5 bases. This CDR3 contains 12 residues. The CDR3, as DNA: TGTGCCAGCAGTTTAGCGAGTGAAAAACTGTTTTTT. This sequence encodes CASSLASEKLFF.

The chain has TRBV6-1 and TRBJ2-7; D possibly corresponds to TRBD1 (5 bases). CDR1 MNHNS and CDR2 SASEGT come from the germline V gene. The CDR3 totals 12 residues. Trimming removed 2 bases from V and 4 bases from J, with 6 bases in between. The CDR3 sequence is CASSEQGYEQYV. DNA of the CDR3: TGTGCCAGCAGTGAACAGGGATACGAGCAGTACGTC.

This chain links TRBV9 with TRBJ2-1; TRBD2 is a possible D gene (6 bases). The CDR3 length is 15 residues. CDR1 is SGDLS, CDR2 YYNGEE, per germline. Deletions cut 4 bases from V and 6 bases from J, with 17 bases between. CDR3 in amino acids: CASSLSISGVNEQFF. The CDR3 DNA reads as TGTGCCAGCAGCCTCTCAATTTCGGGGGTCAATGAGCAGTTCTTC. The whole variable domain, remainder taken from reference TRBV9 and TRBJ2-1, is DSGVTQTPKHLITATGQRVTLRCSPRSGDLSVYWYQQSLDQGLQFLIQYYNGEERAKGNILERFSAQQFPDLHSELNLSSLELGDSALYFCASSLSISGVNEQFFGPGTRLTVL.

The chain uses TRBV10-2 and TRBJ1-6, with a tentative D call TRBD1 (6 bases). Germline V CDR1 and CDR2: WSHSY, SAAADI. Trimming left V 7 bases short and J 0 bases short, with 13 bases between. The CDR3 runs to 16 residues. CDR3 sequence reads: CASKSDRSSYNSPLHF. The DNA of the CDR3 is TGCGCCAGCAAGTCCGACAGGAGCTCCTATAATTCACCCCTCCACTTT.

The chain uses TRBV4-2 and TRBJ2-7, with TRBD2 matching 7 bases. Germline values: CDR1 LGHNA, CDR2 YNFKEQ. V gave up 0 bases and J gave up 4 bases; unmatched junction bases: 15. This CDR3 spans 18 amino acids. In DNA, the CDR3 is TGTGCCAGCAGCCAAGATCTGTTGAATATTGGCGGGAGTTACGAGCAGTACTTC. It yields the protein CASSQDLLNIGGSYEQYF.

The CDR3 DNA follows: TGTGCCAGCAGTGAAAGGACAGGGATTACCGGGGAGCTGTTTTTT. Translating it yields CASSERTGITGELFF. This chain uses TRBV2 with TRBJ2-2; 8 nucleotides agree with TRBD1. The CDR3 consists of 15 residues. Germline-derived CDR1 and CDR2 are SNHLY and FYNNEI. V lost 2 bases, J lost 5 bases, and 4 bases stayed unmatched.

The V and J genes are TRBV5-6 and TRBJ1-1, with TRBD1 matching over 9 bases. After removal of 4 bases from V and 5 bases from J, the junction contained 6 bases not matched to a gene. From germline, CDR1 is SGHDT and CDR2 YYEEEE. The CDR3 extends over 14 amino acids. The CDR3 loop reads CASSPGQGRTEAFF. In DNA form, the CDR3 reads TGTGCCAGCAGCCCTGGACAGGGGCGAACTGAAGCTTTCTTT. The full variable domain, in which reference TRBV5-6 and TRBJ1-1 provide the parts outside the CDR3, is DAGVTQSPTHLIKTRGQQVTLRCSPKSGHDTVSWYQQALGQGPQFIFQYYEEEERQRGNFPDRFSGHQFPNYSSELNVNALLLGDSALYLCASSPGQGRTEAFFGQGTRLTVV.

The V call is TRBV6-5, the J call TRBJ1-1; no reliable D call. V gave up 6 bases and J gave up 1 base, with 12 bases separating them. Germline CDR1 MNHEY, CDR2 SVGAGI. There are 14 residues in the CDR3. CDR3 residues: CASRLARGNTEAFF. In DNA form, the CDR3 reads TGTGCCAGCAGACTAGCCCGGGGGAACACTGAAGCTTTCTTT.

The rearrangement joins TRBV2 to TRBJ1-1, with D tentatively TRBD1 (5 bases). V lost 8 bases and J 5 bases, leaving 18 bases between the germline ends. CDR3 length equals 14 residues. Per the germline V gene, CDR1 is SNHLY and CDR2 is FYNNEI. The CDR3 reads CASGGGPFGTEAFF. The CDR3 coding sequence is TGTGCCAGCGGGGGGGGACCGTTCGGAACTGAAGCTTTCTTT.

This chain joins TRBV4-1 and TRBJ2-5; TRBD1 aligns across 7 bases. The CDR3 length is 15 residues. Germline CDR1 is MGHRA and CDR2 is YSYEKL. The J segment lost 2 bases and the V segment lost 4 bases, leaving 7 bases of the junction unmatched. The CDR3 is CASSLLDRAQETQYF. Written as DNA, the CDR3 is TGCGCCAGCAGCCTACTAGACAGGGCTCAAGAGACCCAGTACTTC.

This clone was seen a handful of times. The V call is TRBV28, the J call TRBJ2-3; 10 nucleotides align to TRBD2. The CDR3 sequence is 15 residues long. The germline CDR1 and CDR2 sequences are MDHEN and SYDVKM. J gave up 2 bases and V 3 bases, and 2 bases lay outside the gene matches. CDR3 sequence (DNA): TGTGCCAGCAGTTTGACTAGCGGGCTCACAGATACGCAGTATTTT. Protein product: CASSLTSGLTDTQYF.

In its sample, this clone was seen a few times. The chain combines TRBV9 with TRBJ2-2; D may be TRBD2 (6 bases). The CDR3 sequence is 15 residues long. Germline lookup yields CDR1 SGDLS and CDR2 YYNGEE. V was trimmed by 4 bases and J by 5 bases, leaving 15 bases between them. The DNA of the CDR3 is TGTGCCAGCAGCTCTCGTAGCGGAGAAACCGGGGAGCTGTTTTTT. Translating gives CASSSRSGETGELFF.

The V and J genes are TRBV4-1 and TRBJ1-1, with TRBD1 identical over 7 bases. The CDR3 has 15 amino acids. The trim removed 2 bases at V and 10 bases at J, leaving 13 bases unmatched. Germline values: CDR1 MGHRA, CDR2 YSYEKL. The CDR3 DNA is TGCGCCAGCAGCCAAAGAGCAGGGGGAAGGAGGGGAGCTTTCTTT. It specifies CASSQRAGGRRGAFF.

This clone was found a few times. This sequence joins TRBV7-9 and TRBJ2-3, with D perhaps matching TRBD2 (5 bases). Trimming pared 1 base from V and 3 bases from J, leaving 8 bases between. This CDR3 is 14 amino acids long. Germline CDR1 reads SEHNR; CDR2 reads FQNEAQ (reference sequence). The CDR3 here is CASSLGLATDTQYF. For the CDR3, the DNA is TGTGCCAGCAGCTTAGGGCTAGCTACAGATACGCAGTATTTT.

This clone was recorded many times. The chain has TRBV12-3 or TRBV12-4 and TRBJ1-1; no reliable D call. This CDR3 contains 12 residues. The V gene lost 4 bases and the J gene lost 1 base, with 4 bases spanning the gap. The CDR3 reads CASSSQNTEAFF. Here the CDR3 DNA reads TGTGCCAGCAGTTCCCAGAACACTGAAGCTTTCTTT.

The chain couples TRBV11-2 to TRBJ1-1; the D gene is possibly TRBD1 (5 bases). The length of the CDR3 is 14 residues. Germline loops: CDR1 SGHAT, CDR2 FQNNGV. Trimming removed 6 bases from V and 0 bases from J, with 11 bases in between. In DNA, the CDR3 is TGTGCCAGCAGTCAAGGACACTTGAACACTGAAGCTTTCTTT. Translation: CASSQGHLNTEAFF. Together with reference TRBV11-2 and TRBJ1-1, the CDR3 gives the full variable domain: EAGVAQSPRYKIIEKRQSVAFWCNPISGHATLYWYQQILGQGPKLLIQFQNNGVVDDSQLPKDRFSAERLKGVDSTLKIQPAKLEDSAVYLCASSQGHLNTEAFFGQGTRLTVV.

The chain couples TRBV5-1 to TRBJ1-4; unclear D gene. V shed 1 base and J shed 2 bases, with 9 bases lying between them. CDR1 and CDR2 (germline): SGHRS, YFSETQ. The CDR3 runs 15 residues. The CDR3 region is CASSLSGTTNEKLFF. The CDR3 DNA sequence: TGCGCCAGCAGCTTGTCGGGAACCACTAATGAAAAACTGTTTTTT.

The chain joins TRBV3-1 (or the pseudogene TRBV3-2) to TRBJ1-2; perhaps TRBD1 as D (6 bases). CDR3 length equals 14 residues. The V end lost 1 base, the J end lost 8 bases, and 14 bases lay between the germline ends. Germline values: CDR1 LGHDT, CDR2 YNNKEL (reference sequence). As DNA, the CDR3 is TGTGCCAGCAGCCAAGCCCAACAGGGTGACGGCTACACCTTC. Protein: CASSQAQQGDGYTF.

This clone was recorded once. The V and J genes are TRBV28 and TRBJ2-7; D uncertain. The ends were cut back, 4 bases at V and 2 bases at J, with 6 bases in the middle. CDR1 and CDR2 from the germline V gene are MDHEN and SYDVKM. This CDR3 comprises 12 residues. The CDR3 protein is CASSYQAYEQYF. The CDR3 DNA reads as TGTGCCAGCAGTTACCAGGCCTACGAGCAGTACTTC.

The rearrangement uses TRBV6-5 and TRBJ1-2; D call uncertain. The CDR3 is 12 residues long. Trimming took off 2 bases at V and 7 bases at J, with 8 bases between the two ends. Germline-derived CDR1 and CDR2 are MNHEY and SVGAGI. CDR3 bases: TGTGCCAGCAGTTACGACTCCTCTGGCTACACCTTC. Translation: CASSYDSSGYTF.

This clone turned up a few times. The gene calls are TRBV5-4 and TRBJ2-1; 7 nucleotides line up with TRBD2. V trimming: 0 bases; J trimming: 2 bases; junction bases outside the gene matches: 2. The CDR3 is 15 amino acids. Germline lookup yields CDR1 SGHNT and CDR2 YYREEE (reference sequence). The CDR3: CASSLERDAYNEQFF. In nucleotides, the CDR3 is TGTGCCAGCAGCTTGGAGCGGGACGCCTACAATGAGCAGTTCTTC.

V usage is TRBV30 and J usage is TRBJ1-6; 7 bases line up with TRBD1. Trimming at V came to 0 bases and at J to 7 bases, leaving 6 bases not matched to a gene. Per germline, CDR1 GTSNPN and CDR2 SVGIG (reference sequence). This CDR3 contains 15 residues. The CDR3: CAWSVTDRRNSPLHF. CDR3 in DNA: TGTGCCTGGAGTGTAACGGACAGGAGAAATTCACCCCTCCACTTT.

The V and J genes are TRBV7-8 and TRBJ1-6, with D perhaps matching TRBD1 (5 bases). V was trimmed by 4 bases and J by 9 bases, leaving 10 bases between them. The CDR3 runs to 13 residues. Per the germline V gene, CDR1 is SGHVS and CDR2 is FQNEAQ. The CDR3 DNA reads as TGTGCCAGCAGCTATAGAACAGGTTCACCCCTCCACTTT. This sequence encodes CASSYRTGSPLHF.

The V gene is TRBV5-1, the J gene TRBJ1-4; D may be TRBD1 (6 bases). Germline assignment: CDR1 SGHRS and CDR2 YFSETQ. V gave up 4 bases and J gave up 8 bases, with 18 bases separating them. This CDR3 is 15 amino acids long. Here the CDR3 reads CASSELQGRDEKLFF. DNA for the CDR3: TGCGCCAGCAGCGAACTACAGGGTCGGGACGAAAAACTGTTTTTT.

This clone was seen a single time. Its ends do not fully match the called genes, so a read error is possible. The J gene is TRBJ2-7, the V gene TRBV7-7; possibly TRBD1 for D (6 bases). This CDR3 region has 15 residues. CDR1 SSHAT and CDR2 FNYEAQ come from the germline V gene (reference sequence). The CDR3 nucleotides read TGTGCTAGCAGCTTATCTTCAGGGGCTAGAGGCGAGCAGTACTTC. Translated: CASSLSSGARGEQYF.

The genes are TRBV10-3 and TRBJ2-1; 10 bases match TRBD2. This CDR3 comprises 14 residues. Germline V lookup: CDR1 ENHRY, CDR2 SYGVKD. Trimming at V came to 6 bases and at J to 9 bases, leaving 8 bases not matched to a gene. The CDR3 is CAIREREGQGEQFF. As DNA, the CDR3 is TGTGCCATCAGGGAGCGGGAGGGCCAGGGTGAGCAGTTCTTC.

V is TRBV30 and J is TRBJ2-2; D perhaps matches TRBD2 (5 bases). The ends were cut back, 0 bases at V and 8 bases at J, with 10 bases in the middle. Germline V gene sequence: CDR1 GTSNPN, CDR2 SVGIG (reference sequence). This CDR3 is 13 amino acids long. CDR3 amino acids: CAWSVRGIGELFF. The CDR3 DNA follows: TGTGCCTGGAGTGTACGAGGGATTGGGGAGCTGTTTTTT.

This clone was seen more than once but under ten times. This chain connects TRBV6-4 to TRBJ2-5; D is perhaps TRBD1 (5 bases). This CDR3 is built from 11 residues. Germline lookup yields CDR1 MRHNA and CDR2 SNTAGT. V lost 11 bases to trimming and J lost 4 bases, with 11 bases between them. The CDR3 DNA reads as TGTGCCGGACCTCAGGGAGAGACCCAGTACTTC. Protein: CAGPQGETQYF.